This T cell receptor (beta chain) was sequenced for a study of blood T cell repertoires in COVID-19 (TCRdb year 2020). General notes on the study: Samples covering the acute and convalescent phases of COVID-19 were provided by collaborators in the United States, Italy and Spain. The dataset comprised deeply sampled blood TCRbeta repertoires from subjects exposed to, actively infected with, or recovered from COVID-19. Samples were obtained from the ongoing ImmuneRACE study (first 160 participants) and from 1,000 to 1,500 subjects provided by 6 global collaborators. Where available, HLA class I and class II types were taken from metadata supplied by the sample provider and were not determined by assay-based typing. The prospective study material was composed of cDNA or gDNA derived from T cells, B-cell-depleted T cells, or PBMCs. The repertoires were released in a freely available public database intended as a resource for research on the immune response to SARS-CoV-2. A de-identified subject ID, COVID-19 status, age in years and sex were almost always included in the sample metadata. The paper's findings and limits, for the study overall: The quantity of clinical and demographic metadata differed by source and by participant and was supplied without curation.

TCRbeta CDR3 regions were amplified from genomic DNA by means of the immunoSEQ Assay, a bias-controlled multiplex PCR. The authors processed their data as follows. The number of nucleated cells in each sample was estimated from the amplification of reference gene primers within the assay. To quantify the absolute abundance of each unique TCRbeta CDR3 rearrangement, sequence reads were collapsed and filtered. Productive Simpson clonality was computed per sample as the square root of Simpson's diversity index over productive rearrangements. TCRdb carries this immuneACCESS record with in-frame sequences only. Its versions omit some clonotypes, under half of them owing to an unresolved V gene in the studies checked, with the rest unexplained. For V, J and clone size, that table is used; D and trimming come from the DNA. This sample has some 79,000 clones in its table, and 80% to 90% of those were observed once. The top ten constitute around 13% of the sample.

Looking up the germline V gene yields CDR1 MDHEN and CDR2 SYDVKM. Spanning cysteine to phenylalanine, the CDR3 consists of 15 amino acids. Here the CDR3 DNA is all that survives: 45 bases in frame from base 1. A distance of 16 bases separates the germline ends of V and J, which lose 6 bases and 5 bases respectively. Of note for this clone: The target of this receptor is not known. There are no base qualities to consult, and no much larger clone falls within one base.

Whole blood was collected in K2EDTA tubes by collaborating institutions according to the institutions' own protocols. Collaborator samples were shipped for TCRbeta analysis as frozen whole blood, isolated PBMCs, or DNA extracted from either sample type. The chain couples TRBV28 to TRBJ1-4, with a tentative D gene TRBD1 over 5 matching bases. The source is a man in his 70s with active or convalescent COVID-19. The specimen was peripheral blood. CDR3 loop: CASRLPQAGNEKLFF. The DNA sequence is as follows: TGTGCCAGCAGGCTACCCCAGGCAGGGAATGAAAAACTGTTTTTT. Beyond the CDR3, the reference TRBV28 and TRBJ1-4 genes provide the residues; the full variable domain reads: DVKVTQSSRYLVKRTGEKVFLECVQDMDHENMFWYRQDPGLGLRLIYFSYDVKMKEKGDIPEGYSVSREKKERFSLILESASTNQTSMYLCASRLPQAGNEKLFFGSGTQLSVL.